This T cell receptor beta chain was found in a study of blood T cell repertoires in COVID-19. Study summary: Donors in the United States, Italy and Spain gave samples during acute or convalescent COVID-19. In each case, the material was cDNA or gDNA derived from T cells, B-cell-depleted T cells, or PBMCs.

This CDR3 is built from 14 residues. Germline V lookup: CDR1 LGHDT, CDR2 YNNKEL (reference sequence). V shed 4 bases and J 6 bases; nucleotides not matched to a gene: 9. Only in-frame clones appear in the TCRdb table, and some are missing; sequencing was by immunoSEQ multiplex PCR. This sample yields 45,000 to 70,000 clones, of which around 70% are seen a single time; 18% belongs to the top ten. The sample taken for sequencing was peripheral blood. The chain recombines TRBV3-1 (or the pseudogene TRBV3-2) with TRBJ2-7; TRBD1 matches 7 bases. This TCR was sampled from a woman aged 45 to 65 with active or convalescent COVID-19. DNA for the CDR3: TGTGCCAGCAGCCTCGGCCAGGGGGAAGGCGAGCAGTACTTC. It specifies CASSLGQGEGEQYF.